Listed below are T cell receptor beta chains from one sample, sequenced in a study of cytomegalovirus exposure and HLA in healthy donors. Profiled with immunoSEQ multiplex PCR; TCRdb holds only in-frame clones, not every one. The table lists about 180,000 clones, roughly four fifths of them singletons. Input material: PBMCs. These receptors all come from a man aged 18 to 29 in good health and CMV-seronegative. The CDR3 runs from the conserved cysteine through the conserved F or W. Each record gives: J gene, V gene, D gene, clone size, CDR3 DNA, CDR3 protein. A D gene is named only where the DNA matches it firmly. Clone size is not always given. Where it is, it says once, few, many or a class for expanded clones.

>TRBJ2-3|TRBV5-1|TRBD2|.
TGCGCCAGCAGCCATCGACTAGCGGGAGGGCCGCCAGATACGCAGTATTTT
CASSHRLAGGPPDTQYF
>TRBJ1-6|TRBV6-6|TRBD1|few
TGTGCCGGAGGACAGGGTAGCTCCTATAATTCACCCCTCCACTTT
CAGGQGSSYNSPLHF
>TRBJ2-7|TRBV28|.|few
TGTGCCAGCAGTTTATTACGAGGAGGCGAGCAGTACTTC
CASSLLRGGEQYF
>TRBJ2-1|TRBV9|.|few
TGTGCCAGCAGCGTAACCCCTGACAGGTACAATGAGCAGTTCTTC
CASSVTPDRYNEQFF
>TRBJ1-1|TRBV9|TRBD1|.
TGTGCCAGCAGCGAGACAGGGGGTGAAGCTTTCTTT
CASSETGGEAFF
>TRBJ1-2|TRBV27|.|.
TGTGCCAGCAGGGGAGGGGACGCCGCCTACTATGGCTACACCTTC
CASRGGDAAYYGYTF
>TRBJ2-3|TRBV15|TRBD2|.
TGTGCCACCAGAGAGAGCGGGGGGCGCACAGATACGCAGTATTTT
CATRESGGRTDTQYF
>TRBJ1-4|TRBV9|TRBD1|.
TGTGCCAGCAGCGTAAGGGGACAGATTAATGAAAAACTGTTTTTT
CASSVRGQINEKLFF
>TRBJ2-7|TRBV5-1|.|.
TGCGCCAGCAGCTTAACAGGGTGGGGAAGGGACGAGCAGTACTTC
CASSLTGWGRDEQYF
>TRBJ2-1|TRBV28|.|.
TGTGCCAGCACCCTTTCCTCCTACAATGAGCAGTTCTTC
CASTLSSYNEQFF
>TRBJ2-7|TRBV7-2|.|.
TGTGCCAGCAGCTTAGCGGGCGGGATCGGGGAGCAGTACTTC
CASSLAGGIGEQYF
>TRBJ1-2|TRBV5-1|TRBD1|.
TGCGCCAGCAGCCGGACAGGGCTAGAAGGCTACACCTTC
CASSRTGLEGYTF
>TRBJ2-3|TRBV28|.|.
TGTGCCAGCAGTTCGCACAGGGCCCTAAGCACAGATACGCAGTATTTT
CASSSHRALSTDTQYF
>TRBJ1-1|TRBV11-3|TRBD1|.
TGTGCCAGCAGCATGGAGCTCAGGGGGGCAGGGACTGAAGCTTTCTTT
CASSMELRGAGTEAFF
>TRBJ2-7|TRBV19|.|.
TGTGCCAGTAGTATATACGGGAACTCCTACGAGCAGTACTTC
CASSIYGNSYEQYF
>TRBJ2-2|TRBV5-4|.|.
TGTGCCAGCAGCTTGGGTGACTCCACGCTAAAGGACACCGGGGAGCTGTTTTTT
CASSLGDSTLKDTGELFF
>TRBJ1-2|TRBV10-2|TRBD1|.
TGCGCCAGCAGTTGGGACAGACGCTCTGGCTACACCTTC
CASSWDRRSGYTF
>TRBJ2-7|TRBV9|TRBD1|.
TGTGCCAGCAGCAAGGGACAGGGAAACGAGCAGTACTTC
CASSKGQGNEQYF
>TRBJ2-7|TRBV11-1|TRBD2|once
TGTGCCAGCAGCCCCTCTAGCGGGAGCGTCGGCGAGCAGTACTTC
CASSPSSGSVGEQYF
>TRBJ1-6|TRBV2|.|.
TGTGCCAGCAGATACAGGGACCTTTATAATTCACCCCTCCACTTT
CASRYRDLYNSPLHF
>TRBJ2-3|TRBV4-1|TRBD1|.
TGCGCCAGCAGCCAACCGGGACAGGGTTCAGATACGCAGTATTTT
CASSQPGQGSDTQYF
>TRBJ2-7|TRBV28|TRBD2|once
TGTGCCAGCAACGATCCCGGGACTAGCGGTCCTAGCTCCTACGAGCAGTACTTC
CASNDPGTSGPSSYEQYF
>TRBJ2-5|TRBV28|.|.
TGTGCCAGCAGCCTAGGGGGAGGGTTCCAAGAGACCCAGTACTTC
CASSLGGGFQETQYF
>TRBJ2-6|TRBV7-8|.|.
TGTGCCAGCAGCCCATTGACGGCACGGGGGTCCGGGGCCAACGTCCTGACTTTC
CASSPLTARGSGANVLTF
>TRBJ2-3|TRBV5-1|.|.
TGCGCCAGCAGCTTGTCCGAACTGACAGATACGCAGTATTTT
CASSLSELTDTQYF
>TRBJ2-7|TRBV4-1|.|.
TGCGCCAGCAGCCCGAGACAGGAATACTACGAGCAGTACTTC
CASSPRQEYYEQYF
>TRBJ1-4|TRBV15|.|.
TGTGCCACCAGCAGAGATTTTACACAGGGTTACGAAAAACTGTTTTTT
CATSRDFTQGYEKLFF
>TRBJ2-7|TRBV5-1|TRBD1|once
TGCGCCAGCAGCTTGCCTCAACCCAGCACTCCGGACAGGCAAACCTACGAGCAGTACTTC
CASSLPQPSTPDRQTYEQYF
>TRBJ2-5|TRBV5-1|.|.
TGCGCCAGCAGCTTGGTCCGGACAGCTAGCCAAGAGACCCAGTACTTC
CASSLVRTASQETQYF